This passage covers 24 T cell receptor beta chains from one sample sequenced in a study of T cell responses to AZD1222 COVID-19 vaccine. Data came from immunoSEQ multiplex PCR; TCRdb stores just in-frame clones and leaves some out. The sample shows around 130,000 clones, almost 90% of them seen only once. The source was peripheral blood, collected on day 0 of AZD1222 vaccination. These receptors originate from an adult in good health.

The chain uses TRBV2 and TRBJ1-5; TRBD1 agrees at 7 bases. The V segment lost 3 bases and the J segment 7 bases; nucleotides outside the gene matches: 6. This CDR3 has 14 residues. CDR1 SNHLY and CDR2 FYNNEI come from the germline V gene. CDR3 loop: CASSDRQGWQPQHF. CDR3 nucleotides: TGTGCCAGCAGTGACCGACAGGGATGGCAGCCCCAGCATTTT.

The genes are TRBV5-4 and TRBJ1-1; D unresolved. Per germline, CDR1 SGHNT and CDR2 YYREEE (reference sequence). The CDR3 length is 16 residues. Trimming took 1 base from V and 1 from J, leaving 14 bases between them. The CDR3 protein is CASSLYDNRPNTEAFF. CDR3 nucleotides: TGTGCCAGCAGCTTGTACGACAACCGCCCGAACACTGAAGCTTTCTTT.

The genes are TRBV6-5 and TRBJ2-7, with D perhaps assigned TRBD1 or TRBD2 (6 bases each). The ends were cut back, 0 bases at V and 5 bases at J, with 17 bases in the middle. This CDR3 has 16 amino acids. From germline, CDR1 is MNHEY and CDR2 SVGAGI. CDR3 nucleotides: TGTGCCAGCAGTTACTCGATAAACAGGGAGGAGGACGAGCAGTACTTC. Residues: CASSYSINREEDEQYF.

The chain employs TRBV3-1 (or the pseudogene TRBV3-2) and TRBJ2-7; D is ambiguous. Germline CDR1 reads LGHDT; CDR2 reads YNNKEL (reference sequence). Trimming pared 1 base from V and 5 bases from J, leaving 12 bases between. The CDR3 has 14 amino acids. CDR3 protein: CASSQVGGDHEQYF. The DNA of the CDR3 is TGTGCCAGCAGCCAAGTCGGTGGGGATCACGAGCAGTACTTC.

The CDR3 is CASSQGPGLRFF. CDR3 DNA: TGCGCCAGCAGCCAGGGGCCGGGACTACGGTTTTTT. The V gene is TRBV4-1, the J gene TRBJ1-4; D is possibly TRBD1 (5 bases). CDR1 and CDR2 from the germline V gene are MGHRA and YSYEKL. This CDR3 comprises 12 residues. V was shortened by 3 bases and J by 16 bases, with 15 bases between the two germline ends.

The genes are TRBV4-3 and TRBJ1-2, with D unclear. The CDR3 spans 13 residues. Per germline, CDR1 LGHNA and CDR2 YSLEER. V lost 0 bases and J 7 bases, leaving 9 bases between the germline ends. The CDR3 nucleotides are TGCGCCAGCAGCCAAGATCAAGGGATTGGCTACACCTTC. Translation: CASSQDQGIGYTF.

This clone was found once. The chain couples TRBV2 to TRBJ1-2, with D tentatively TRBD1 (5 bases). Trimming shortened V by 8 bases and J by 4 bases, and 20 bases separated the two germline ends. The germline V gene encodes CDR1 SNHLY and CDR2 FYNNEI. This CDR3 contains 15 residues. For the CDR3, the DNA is TGTGCCAGCCCTTCTTGGGGGTCCCCTAGCTATGGCTACACCTTC. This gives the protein CASPSWGSPSYGYTF.

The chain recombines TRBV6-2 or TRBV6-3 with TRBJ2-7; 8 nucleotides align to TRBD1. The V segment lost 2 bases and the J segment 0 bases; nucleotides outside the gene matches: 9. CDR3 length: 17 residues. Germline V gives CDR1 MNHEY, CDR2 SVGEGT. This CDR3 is CASSYPSSGGASYEQYF. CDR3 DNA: TGTGCCAGCAGTTACCCCTCCTCAGGGGGCGCCTCCTACGAGCAGTACTTC.

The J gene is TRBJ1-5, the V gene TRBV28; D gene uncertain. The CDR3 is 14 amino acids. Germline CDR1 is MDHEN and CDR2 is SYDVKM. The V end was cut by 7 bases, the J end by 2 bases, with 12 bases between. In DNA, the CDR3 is TGTGCCAGCACCCTGGGGTGGGGCAATCAGCCCCAGCATTTT. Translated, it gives CASTLGWGNQPQHF.

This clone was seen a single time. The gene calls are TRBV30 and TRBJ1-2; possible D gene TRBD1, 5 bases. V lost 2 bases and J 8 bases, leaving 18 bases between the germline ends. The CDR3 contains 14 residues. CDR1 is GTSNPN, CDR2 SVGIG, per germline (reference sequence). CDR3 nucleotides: TGTGCCTGGAGTTTGGGGGGAGCTCCGGAAGGCTACACCTTC. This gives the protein CAWSLGGAPEGYTF.

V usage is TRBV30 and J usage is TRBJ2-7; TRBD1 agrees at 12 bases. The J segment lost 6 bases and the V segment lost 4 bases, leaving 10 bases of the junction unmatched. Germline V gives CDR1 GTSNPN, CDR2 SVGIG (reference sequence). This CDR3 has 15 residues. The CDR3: CAWTLLVGQGAEQYF. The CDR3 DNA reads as TGTGCCTGGACTCTATTAGTGGGACAGGGGGCCGAGCAGTACTTC.

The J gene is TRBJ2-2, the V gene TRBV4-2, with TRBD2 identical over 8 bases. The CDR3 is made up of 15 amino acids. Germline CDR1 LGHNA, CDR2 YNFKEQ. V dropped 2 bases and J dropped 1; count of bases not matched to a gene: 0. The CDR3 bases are TGTGCCAGCAGCCAAACTAGCGGGAACACCGGGGAGCTGTTTTTT. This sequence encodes CASSQTSGNTGELFF.

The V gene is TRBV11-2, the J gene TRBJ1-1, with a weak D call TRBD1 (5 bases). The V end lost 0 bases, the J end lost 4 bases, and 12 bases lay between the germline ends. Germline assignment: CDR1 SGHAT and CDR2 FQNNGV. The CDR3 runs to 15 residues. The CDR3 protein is CASSLERGEGTEAFF. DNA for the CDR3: TGTGCCAGCAGCTTAGAAAGGGGAGAGGGCACTGAAGCTTTCTTT. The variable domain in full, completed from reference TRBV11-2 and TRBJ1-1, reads EAGVAQSPRYKIIEKRQSVAFWCNPISGHATLYWYQQILGQGPKLLIQFQNNGVVDDSQLPKDRFSAERLKGVDSTLKIQPAKLEDSAVYLCASSLERGEGTEAFFGQGTRLTVV.

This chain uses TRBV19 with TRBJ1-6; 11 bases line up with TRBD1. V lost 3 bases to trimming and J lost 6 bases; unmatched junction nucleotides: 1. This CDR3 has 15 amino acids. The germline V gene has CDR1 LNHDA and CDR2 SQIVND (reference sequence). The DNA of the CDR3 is TGTGCCAGTAGTATGGGGACAGGGGGTAATTCACCCCTCCACTTT. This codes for CASSMGTGGNSPLHF.

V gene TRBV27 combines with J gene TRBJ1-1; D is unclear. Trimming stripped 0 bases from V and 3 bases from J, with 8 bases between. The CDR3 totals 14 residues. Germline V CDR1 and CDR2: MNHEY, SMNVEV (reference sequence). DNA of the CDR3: TGTGCCAGCAGTTTATCTGGGATGGACACTGAAGCTTTCTTT. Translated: CASSLSGMDTEAFF.

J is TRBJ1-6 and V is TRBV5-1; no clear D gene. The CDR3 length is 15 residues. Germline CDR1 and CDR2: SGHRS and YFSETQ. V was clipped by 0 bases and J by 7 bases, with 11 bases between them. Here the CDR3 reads CASSLGHGVNSPLHF. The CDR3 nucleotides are TGCGCCAGCAGCTTGGGACACGGGGTAAATTCACCCCTCCACTTT.

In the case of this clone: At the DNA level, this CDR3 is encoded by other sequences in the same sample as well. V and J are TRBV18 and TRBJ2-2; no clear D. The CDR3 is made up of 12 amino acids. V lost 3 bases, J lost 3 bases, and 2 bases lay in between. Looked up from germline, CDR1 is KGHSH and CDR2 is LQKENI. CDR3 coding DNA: TGTGCCAGCTCACCCTACACCGGGGAGCTGTTTTTT. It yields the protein CASSPYTGELFF.

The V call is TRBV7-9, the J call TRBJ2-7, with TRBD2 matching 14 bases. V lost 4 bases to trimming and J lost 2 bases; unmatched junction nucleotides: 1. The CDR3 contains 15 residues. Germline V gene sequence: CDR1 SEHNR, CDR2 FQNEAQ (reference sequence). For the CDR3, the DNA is TGTGCCAGCAGCTCGGGACTAGCGGGGGCCTACGAGCAGTACTTC. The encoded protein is CASSSGLAGAYEQYF.

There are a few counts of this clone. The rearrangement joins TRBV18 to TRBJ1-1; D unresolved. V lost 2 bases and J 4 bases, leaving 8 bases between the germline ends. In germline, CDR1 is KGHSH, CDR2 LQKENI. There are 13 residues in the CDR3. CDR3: CASSPGVSTEAFF. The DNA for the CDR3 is TGTGCCAGCTCACCAGGGGTAAGCACTGAAGCTTTCTTT. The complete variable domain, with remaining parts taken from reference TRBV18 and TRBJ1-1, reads NAGVMQNPRHLVRRRGQEARLRCSPMKGHSHVYWYRQLPEEGLKFMVYLQKENIIDESGMPKERFSAEFPKEGPSILRIQQVVRGDSAAYFCASSPGVSTEAFFGQGTRLTVV.

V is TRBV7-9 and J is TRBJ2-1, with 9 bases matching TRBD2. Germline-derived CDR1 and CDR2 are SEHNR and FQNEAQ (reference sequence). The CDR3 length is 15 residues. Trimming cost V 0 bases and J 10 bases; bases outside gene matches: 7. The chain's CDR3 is CASSLAGRTSGEQFF. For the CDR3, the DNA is TGTGCCAGCAGCTTAGCGGGGAGAACTAGCGGGGAGCAGTTCTTC.

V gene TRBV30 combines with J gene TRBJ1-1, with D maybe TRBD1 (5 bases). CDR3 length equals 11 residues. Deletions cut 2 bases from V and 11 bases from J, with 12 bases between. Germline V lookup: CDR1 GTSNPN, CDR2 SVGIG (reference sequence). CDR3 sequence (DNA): TGTGCCTGGAGTATGGGGCGATGGGCTTTCTTT. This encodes CAWSMGRWAFF. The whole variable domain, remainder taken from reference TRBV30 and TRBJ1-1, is SQTIHQWPATLVQPVGSPLSLECTVEGTSNPNLYWYRQAAGRGLQLLFYSVGIGQISSEVPQNLSASRPQDRQFILSSKKLLLSDSGFYLCAWSMGRWAFFGQGTRLTVV.

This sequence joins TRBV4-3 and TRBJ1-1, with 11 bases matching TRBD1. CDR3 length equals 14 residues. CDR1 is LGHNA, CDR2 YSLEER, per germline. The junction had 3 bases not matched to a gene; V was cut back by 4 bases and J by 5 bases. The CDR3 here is CASSPGTGGTEAFF. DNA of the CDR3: TGCGCCAGCAGCCCCGGGACAGGGGGAACTGAAGCTTTCTTT.

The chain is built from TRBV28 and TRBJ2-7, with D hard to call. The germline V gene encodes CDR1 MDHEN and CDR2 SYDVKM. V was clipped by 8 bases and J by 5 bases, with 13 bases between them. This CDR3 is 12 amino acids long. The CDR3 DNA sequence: TGTGCCAGCCGTGTCTCGGGTAACGAGCAGTACTTC. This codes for CASRVSGNEQYF.

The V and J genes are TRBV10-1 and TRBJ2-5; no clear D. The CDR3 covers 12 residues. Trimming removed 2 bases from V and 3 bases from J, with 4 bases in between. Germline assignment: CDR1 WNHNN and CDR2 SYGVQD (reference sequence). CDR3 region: CASSETEETQYF. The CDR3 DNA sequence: TGCGCCAGCAGTGAGACAGAAGAGACCCAGTACTTC.